Each of the 32 T cell receptor beta chains below was sequenced from the same sample in a study of T cells after posttransplantation cyclophosphamide. Controls had myeloablative marrow grafts with methotrexate and calcineurin inhibitor, sampled at 1 year. Method: immunoSEQ multiplex PCR; TCRdb's copy keeps in-frame clones and lacks some. The sample yields about 15,000 clones, roughly 80% seen once. The sequences come from PBMCs, collected 441 days after allogeneic stem cell transplant with calcineurin inhibitor and methotrexate. The receptor set was obtained from a male patient between 25 and 39 years old who received an allogeneic stem cell transplant from an unrelated donor, was CMV-positive, and had acute and chronic GVHD. T cells may partly derive from the graft donor.

This chain uses TRBV11-2 with TRBJ2-1; 7 bases fit TRBD1. This CDR3 contains 14 residues. Looked up from germline, CDR1 is SGHAT and CDR2 is FQNNGV. With 1 base clipped from V and 9 bases from J, the junction kept 6 bases outside the gene matches. CDR3 nucleotide sequence: TGTGCCAGCAGCTTAGGCCCGGGACAGCGTGAGCAGTTCTTC. Its protein is CASSLGPGQREQFF.

In regard to this clone: The same CDR3 is also encoded by other DNA sequences in this sample. As DNA, the CDR3 is TGTGCCAGTAGTAGTGGACAGGGGATCTCACCCCTCCACTTT. Its protein product is CASSSGQGISPLHF. The chain combines TRBV19 with TRBJ1-6; 9 positions agree with TRBD1. Germline V gene data show CDR1 as LNHDA and CDR2 as SQIVND (reference sequence). V gave up 4 bases and J gave up 10 bases; unmatched junction bases: 5. The length of the CDR3 is 14 residues.

V usage is TRBV7-2 and J usage is TRBJ1-5; a possible D gene is TRBD1 (6 bases). Germline CDR1 SGHTA, CDR2 FQGNSA. The CDR3 has 15 amino acids. The germline V and J ends were trimmed by 2 bases and 5 bases, with 13 bases remaining between them. This chain's CDR3 is CASSLTRDTYQPQHF. CDR3 sequence (DNA): TGTGCCAGCAGCTTAACACGGGACACCTATCAGCCCCAGCATTTT. Variable domain in full (rest from reference TRBV7-2 and TRBJ1-5): GAGVSQSPSNKVTEKGKDVELRCDPISGHTALYWYRQSLGQGLEFLIYFQGNSAPDKSGLPSDRFSAERTGGSVSTLTIQRTQQEDSAVYLCASSLTRDTYQPQHFGDGTRLSIL.

Notes on this clone: An end of the junction does not agree with germline; a read error may underlie this. Other DNA sequences in the sample encode the same CDR3. The rearrangement uses TRBV5-1 and TRBJ2-7; 7 nucleotides line up with TRBD1. Germline CDR1 SGHRS, CDR2 YFSETQ. The CDR3 totals 15 residues. The CDR3 DNA follows: TGCGCTAGCAGCGAGGCCGGGACAGCAAACTACGAGCAGTACTTC. Translation: CASSEAGTANYEQYF. The whole variable domain, remainder taken from reference TRBV5-1 and TRBJ2-7, is KAGVTQTPRYLIKTRGQQVTLSCSPISGHRSVSWYQQTPGQGLQFLFEYFSETQRNKGNFPGRFSGRQFSNSRSEMNVSTLELGDSALYLCASSEAGTANYEQYFGPGTRLTVT.

The genes are TRBV7-8 and TRBJ2-3, with D perhaps TRBD1 (6 bases). Trimming stripped 5 bases from V and 8 bases from J, with 26 bases between. The CDR3 is made up of 17 amino acids. CDR1 SGHVS and CDR2 FQNEAQ come from the germline V gene. CDR3 DNA: TGTGCCAGCAGCCATTCCAGGGGCGGATTCGCGTCCCCTACGCAGTATTTT. Translation: CASSHSRGGFASPTQYF.

This sequence joins TRBV6-1 and TRBJ2-7, with D uncertain. Germline V gives CDR1 MNHNS, CDR2 SASEGT. Trimming left V 6 bases short and J 0 bases short, with 6 bases between. This CDR3 is 12 amino acids long. The CDR3 nucleotides read TGTGCCAGCAGCCCACTCTCCTACGAGCAGTACTTC. Amino acids: CASSPLSYEQYF.

The chain couples TRBV5-8 to TRBJ1-5, with 10 bases lining up with TRBD1. V was clipped by 4 bases and J by 5 bases; unmatched bases: 6. The CDR3 extends over 15 amino acids. CDR1 and CDR2 from the germline V gene are SGHTS and YDEGEE. CDR3 loop: CASSPGTGVHQPQHF. Written as DNA, the CDR3 is TGTGCCAGCAGCCCCGGGACAGGGGTCCATCAGCCCCAGCATTTT.

The chain combines TRBV9 with TRBJ1-2; no clear D. The germline CDR1 and CDR2 sequences are SGDLS and YYNGEE. Trimming removed 0 bases from V and 4 bases from J, with 13 bases in between. This CDR3 is 15 amino acids long. CDR3: CASSVDPQRGYGYTF. CDR3 bases: TGTGCCAGCAGCGTAGACCCACAGCGGGGCTATGGCTACACCTTC.

The rearrangement uses TRBV11-3 and TRBJ2-1, with 9 nucleotides matching TRBD2. Looked up from germline, CDR1 is SGHNT and CDR2 is YENEEA. V lost 2 bases to trimming and J lost 9 bases; unmatched junction nucleotides: 2. The length of the CDR3 is 13 residues. CDR3 in amino acids: CASSLLAGVEQFF. The CDR3 DNA sequence: TGTGCCAGCAGCTTATTAGCGGGGGTTGAGCAGTTCTTC.

This clone was observed a handful of times. The rearrangement joins TRBV27 to TRBJ1-5; D remains unclear. CDR3 length: 14 residues. Germline V lookup: CDR1 MNHEY, CDR2 SMNVEV (reference sequence). V lost 10 bases and J 2 bases, leaving 15 bases between the germline ends. The DNA of the CDR3 is TGTGCCACCGCCGAACCCGGGGGCAATCAGCCCCAGCATTTT. It yields the protein CATAEPGGNQPQHF.

There are a few counts of this clone. The V call is TRBV5-4, the J call TRBJ1-2; no reliable D call. The CDR3 runs to 15 residues. Trimming left V 4 bases short and J 5 bases short, with 18 bases between. Germline V lookup: CDR1 SGHNT, CDR2 YYREEE (reference sequence). The CDR3 here is CASSPQTSSLYGYTF. DNA for the CDR3: TGTGCCAGCAGCCCTCAAACATCCTCTTTATATGGCTACACCTTC.

The CDR3 is CASSVDQGTEAFF. The CDR3 DNA sequence: TGTGCCAGCAGCGTAGACCAGGGGACTGAAGCTTTCTTT. The chain joins TRBV9 to TRBJ1-1; perhaps TRBD1 as D (6 bases). The length of the CDR3 is 13 residues. Germline V CDR1 and CDR2: SGDLS, YYNGEE. The V gene lost 0 bases and the J gene lost 5 bases, with 8 bases spanning the gap.

V is TRBV7-2 and J is TRBJ2-3; TRBD1 aligns across 7 bases. The germline V gene encodes CDR1 SGHTA and CDR2 FQGNSA. This CDR3 region has 15 residues. V lost 2 bases to trimming and J lost 3 bases; unmatched junction nucleotides: 5. The CDR3 sequence: CASSLRQGRTDTQYF. The CDR3 nucleotides read TGTGCCAGCAGCTTAAGACAGGGAAGGACAGATACGCAGTATTTT.

V usage is TRBV14 and J usage is TRBJ1-3; maybe TRBD1 (5 bases). V lost 3 bases and J lost 2, with 11 bases in between. The CDR3 sequence is 15 residues long. Germline CDR1 reads SGHDN; CDR2 reads FVKESK. CDR3: CASSQAGLTGNTIYF. CDR3 sequence (DNA): TGTGCCAGCAGCCAGGCAGGGTTAACTGGAAACACCATATATTTT.

The chain employs TRBV30 and TRBJ2-7; tentatively, D is TRBD2 (6 bases). The germline V gene has CDR1 GTSNPN and CDR2 SVGIG (reference sequence). Trimming stripped 0 bases from V and 5 bases from J, with 17 bases between. This CDR3 contains 15 residues. The CDR3 sequence is CAWSVWRGALDEQYF. The CDR3 DNA reads TGTGCCTGGAGTGTATGGCGGGGAGCGTTGGACGAGCAGTACTTC.

To note about this clone: A read error may produce the germline difference seen at one junction end. The genes are TRBV7-3 and TRBJ2-7; no firm D call. This CDR3 has 12 residues. The germline V gene encodes CDR1 SGHTA and CDR2 FQGTGA. This CDR3 reads CASSPPQRPKDF. The CDR3 DNA reads TGTGCCAGCAGCCCCCCCCAGCGTCCCAAGGACTTC.

The chain employs TRBV7-3 and TRBJ2-2, with 9 nucleotides matching TRBD2. The CDR3 sequence is 16 residues long. CDR1 SGHTA and CDR2 FQGTGA come from the germline V gene. Losses at the gene ends were 4 bases for V and 5 bases for J; bases not matched to a gene: 8. The CDR3 DNA is TGTGCCAGCAGCTCGAGCGCGGGGGGGCGTACCGGGGAGCTGTTTTTT. This translates into CASSSSAGGRTGELFF.

This clone was recorded only once. The J gene is TRBJ2-2, the V gene TRBV7-2, with 8 bases lining up with TRBD2. J gave up 4 bases and V 2 bases, and 9 bases lay outside the gene matches. Germline values: CDR1 SGHTA, CDR2 FQGNSA. This CDR3 comprises 17 residues. CDR3 nucleotide sequence: TGTGCCAGCAGCTTAAGCAGCCCCGGGGGGGGCACCGGGGAGCTGTTTTTT. Protein sequence: CASSLSSPGGGTGELFF.

The CDR3 region is CASSTGQEGSSYNSPLHF. Here the CDR3 DNA reads TGTGCCAGTAGTACCGGACAGGAGGGAAGCTCCTATAATTCACCCCTCCACTTT. V usage is TRBV19 and J usage is TRBJ1-6; 7 bases are shared with TRBD1. Germline V gene lookup returns CDR1 LNHDA and CDR2 SQIVND (reference sequence). There are 18 residues in the CDR3. V shed 4 bases, J shed 0 bases, and the junction held 9 bases outside the gene matches.

This clone was found a few times. The chain employs TRBV5-5 and TRBJ1-6; TRBD1 might be the D (5 bases). With 6 bases removed from V and 2 bases from J, the gap between germline ends came to 12 bases. The CDR3 loop spans 15 amino acids. Germline V gene lookup returns CDR1 SGHKS and CDR2 YYEKEE (reference sequence). CDR3 residues: CASIRGVPYNSPLHF. Written as DNA, the CDR3 is TGTGCCAGCATCCGGGGGGTTCCCTATAATTCACCCCTCCACTTT.

The V call is TRBV7-2, the J call TRBJ2-5, with D perhaps TRBD2 (6 bases). V shed 0 bases and J shed 5 bases, with 7 bases lying between them. Germline V CDR1 and CDR2: SGHTA, FQGNSA. CDR3 length equals 13 residues. The DNA of the CDR3 is TGTGCCAGCAGCTTAGCGCGGGGTGAGACCCAGTACTTC. Protein product: CASSLARGETQYF. The variable domain in full, completed from reference TRBV7-2 and TRBJ2-5, reads GAGVSQSPSNKVTEKGKDVELRCDPISGHTALYWYRQSLGQGLEFLIYFQGNSAPDKSGLPSDRFSAERTGGSVSTLTIQRTQQEDSAVYLCASSLARGETQYFGPGTRLLVL.

V usage is TRBV4-1 and J usage is TRBJ2-1, with TRBD2 matching over 7 bases. With V trimmed by 4 bases and J by 2 bases, 2 bases remained unmatched. Germline V gives CDR1 MGHRA, CDR2 YSYEKL. CDR3 length: 14 residues. The CDR3 loop reads CASSPGGAYNEQFF. The CDR3 coding sequence is TGCGCCAGCAGCCCTGGGGGGGCCTACAATGAGCAGTTCTTC.

This clone was detected only once. The chain is built from TRBV11-2 and TRBJ1-3, with a possible D match to TRBD1 (6 bases). The CDR3 consists of 16 residues. The germline V and J ends were trimmed by 6 bases and 0 bases, with 15 bases remaining between them. Germline-derived CDR1 and CDR2 are SGHAT and FQNNGV. CDR3 loop: CASRVWGTISGNTIYF. The CDR3 bases are TGTGCCAGCAGGGTTTGGGGGACAATCTCTGGAAACACCATATATTTT.

The V gene is TRBV15, the J gene TRBJ1-1; 8 bases fit TRBD1. CDR1 and CDR2 (germline): LNHNV, YYDKDF (reference sequence). The CDR3 runs to 15 residues. Trimming took 0 bases from V and 8 from J; bases not matched to a gene: 8. The CDR3 nucleotides are TGTGCCACCAGCAGAGATCGGACAGGGAGGGCGGAAGCTTTCTTT. Translation gives CATSRDRTGRAEAFF.

Turning to this clone: A read error may produce the germline difference seen at one junction end. The V gene is TRBV5-4, the J gene TRBJ2-1, with D unclear. The CDR3 spans 15 residues. Germline V gene data show CDR1 as SGHNT and CDR2 as YYREEE (reference sequence). The CDR3 loop reads CASSLDSVSYNEQFF. For the CDR3, the DNA is TGCGCCAGCAGCTTGGATTCGGTCTCCTACAATGAGCAGTTCTTC.

This chain uses TRBV2 with TRBJ1-5; D gene uncertain. Trimming shortened V by 7 bases and J by 4 bases, and 23 bases separated the two germline ends. Germline V gene sequence: CDR1 SNHLY, CDR2 FYNNEI. The CDR3 extends over 17 amino acids. The CDR3 region has the DNA TGTGCCAGCACCTCTGAGGTGGGCGACGAGGGAAATCAGCCCCAGCATTTT. Amino acids: CASTSEVGDEGNQPQHF.

The gene calls are TRBV27 and TRBJ2-5; 10 nucleotides line up with TRBD2. CDR1 MNHEY and CDR2 SMNVEV come from the germline V gene (reference sequence). This CDR3 has 16 residues. The J segment lost 5 bases and the V segment lost 6 bases, leaving 12 bases of the junction unmatched. The CDR3 protein is CASSHLPSGGSETQYF. CDR3 bases: TGTGCCAGCAGCCATCTCCCTAGCGGGGGATCGGAGACCCAGTACTTC.

The chain carries TRBV28 and TRBJ1-2, with 8 bases aligning to TRBD1. This CDR3 has 13 amino acids. J gave up 7 bases and V 7 bases, and 8 bases lay outside the gene matches. Germline CDR1 and CDR2: MDHEN and SYDVKM. CDR3 loop: CASTLQGASGYTF. The CDR3 coding sequence is TGTGCCAGCACCCTTCAGGGGGCATCTGGCTACACCTTC.

The V call is TRBV7-8, the J call TRBJ2-7; tentatively, D is TRBD1 (6 bases). This CDR3 is 17 amino acids long. Trimming removed 5 bases from V and 0 bases from J, with 20 bases in between. From germline, CDR1 is SGHVS and CDR2 FQNEAQ. Here the CDR3 reads CASSAGRDTGASYEQYF. As DNA, the CDR3 is TGTGCCAGCAGCGCCGGAAGGGACACCGGGGCCTCCTACGAGCAGTACTTC.

This clone has just a few counts. The rearrangement uses TRBV28 and TRBJ1-2; tentative D call: TRBD1 (6 bases). Looked up from germline, CDR1 is MDHEN and CDR2 is SYDVKM. The V end was cut by 8 bases, the J end by 4 bases, with 14 bases between. The CDR3 has 13 amino acids. CDR3 in amino acids: CASGPGGGYGYTF. The DNA of the CDR3 is TGTGCCAGCGGGCCGGGGGGCGGCTATGGCTACACCTTC.

A few counts support this clone. This chain joins TRBV7-9 and TRBJ1-4, with D hard to call. V was trimmed by 4 bases and J by 12 bases, leaving 21 bases between them. The CDR3 covers 15 residues. From germline, CDR1 is SEHNR and CDR2 FQNEAQ (reference sequence). This chain's CDR3 is CASSSPEGGRVELFF. Written as DNA, the CDR3 is TGTGCCAGCAGCTCGCCGGAGGGTGGAAGGGTCGAACTGTTTTTT.

The rearrangement joins TRBV4-2 to TRBJ2-7, with D possibly TRBD1 on 6 matching bases. V was shortened by 4 bases and J by 0 bases, with 19 bases between the two germline ends. CDR1 is LGHNA and CDR2 is YNFKEQ in the germline V gene. The CDR3 spans 17 residues. DNA of the CDR3: TGTGCCAGCAGCCCCAGGGGCGGCGGGTTGAGCTCCTACGAGCAGTACTTC. Its protein product is CASSPRGGGLSSYEQYF.